This T cell receptor beta chain was identified during a study of neurological immune-mediated disorders. The cDNA was synthesized by means of template-switch 5'RACE, which was carried out with 10-nucleotide random UMIs. TCRdb re-analysed the 5' RACE reads in MiXCR, keeping a single row per CDR3 protein. The data contain approximately 45,000 distinct CDR3 sequences, roughly 14% of them singletons. This clonotype was counted at least ten times. This CDR3 has 15 amino acids. The V end was cut by 0 bases, the J end by 6 bases, with 13 bases between. Germline V CDR1 and CDR2: SGHRS, YFSETQ. This sample's time point: longitudinal time-point 3. 2 million unsorted PBMCs were stored in RNAlater at -80 °C before RNA extraction.

This chain joins TRBV5-1 and TRBJ1-5, with D maybe TRBD1 (5 bases). Sequencing input: PBMCs. The TCR sequence derives from a man younger than 40 in good health. The CDR3 loop reads CASSLEGALGQPQHF. DNA for the CDR3: TGCGCCAGCAGCTTGGAAGGGGCGTTAGGTCAGCCCCAGCATTTT.